This TCR beta chain derives from a study of CD8 T cells in Susac syndrome. RNA in amounts of roughly 0.5 to 1 ug was reverse transcribed with random hexamers. Multiplex PCR with immunoSEQ amplified the TCR beta CDR3 across 54 Vbeta and 13 Jbeta. TCRdb reprocessed the immunoSEQ multiplex PCR reads with MiXCR, giving one entry per CDR3 protein. The sample lists about 160,000 distinct CDR3 sequences; roughly 94% were seen once. The sequenced target, TCR beta, came from blood CD8+ and CD4+ T cells. Multiple sclerosis controls were treatment-naive patients with stable or active relapsing-remitting disease. The CDR3 has 13 residues. With V trimmed by 3 bases and J by 4 bases, 2 bases remained unmatched. Germline V gives CDR1 SGHTA, CDR2 FQGNSA.

This clonotype was obtained from a human donor with multiple sclerosis. The V call is TRBV7-2, the J call TRBJ2-5; 7 positions match TRBD1. Sample: CD4+ T cells from PBMCs. The CDR3 spells CASSFKGAETQYF. CDR3 DNA sequence: TGTGCCAGCAGCTTTAAGGGGGCAGAGACCCAGTACTTC.